A selection of T cell receptor beta chains follows, all from one sample in a study of cytomegalovirus exposure and HLA in healthy donors. The protocol was immunoSEQ multiplex PCR, while the TCRdb copy is restricted to in-frame clones and leaves out a portion. The sample records some 200,000 clones, roughly 13% being singletons. Sequenced: PBMCs. These receptors all stem from a man aged 50-59 years in good health and CMV-seropositive. CDR3s include the opening cysteine and the closing phenylalanine or tryptophan. The order of the fields is V gene, clone size, J gene, D gene, CDR3 protein, CDR3 DNA. D genes are given only for firm matches. Where a row states a size, it is once, few, many or the class of an expanded clone; other rows omit it.

TRBV14	-	TRBJ2-7	TRBD1	CASSEGQGGLYEQYF	TGTGCCAGCAGCGAGGGACAGGGGGGGCTTTACGAGCAGTACTTC
TRBV19	few	TRBJ2-1	-	CASSIDRDLNEQFF	TGTGCCAGTAGTATAGACAGGGATCTGAATGAGCAGTTCTTC
TRBV9	-	TRBJ1-4	-	CASSIGQTSTNEKLFF	TGTGCCAGCAGCATCGGACAGACCTCAACTAATGAAAAACTGTTTTTT
TRBV9	-	TRBJ1-2	TRBD1	CASSVEGQGAVGYTF	TGTGCCAGCAGCGTGGAGGGACAGGGGGCCGTTGGCTACACCTTC
TRBV10-2	-	TRBJ2-3	TRBD2	CASRSPGGVDTQYF	TGCGCCAGCAGAAGCCCGGGGGGGGTGGATACGCAGTATTTT
TRBV4-2	-	TRBJ2-2	TRBD2	CASSQASSGGLTGELFF	TGTGCCAGCAGCCAAGCTTCTAGCGGGGGCCTCACCGGGGAGCTGTTTTTT
TRBV5-4	-	TRBJ2-3	TRBD2	CASSYRLAGGGDTQYF	TGTGCCAGCAGCTACCGACTAGCGGGGGGAGGGGATACGCAGTATTTT
TRBV7-2	-	TRBJ2-2	TRBD1	CASSSISGQGAGELFF	TGTGCCAGCAGCTCCATATCGGGACAGGGAGCCGGGGAGCTGTTTTTT
TRBV4-2	-	TRBJ2-5	-	CASSQDRETQYF	TGTGCCAGCAGCCAAGATCGAGAGACCCAGTACTTC
TRBV6-1	few	TRBJ2-5	-	CASSERQGVTQYF	TGTGCCAGCAGTGAACGGCAGGGTGTGACCCAGTACTTC
TRBV4-2	-	TRBJ2-3	TRBD1	CASSHPQGAGTDTQYF	TGTGCCAGCAGCCACCCCCAGGGGGCAGGCACAGATACGCAGTATTTT
TRBV9	-	TRBJ2-2	TRBD2	CASSPPPASGGPPGTGELFF	TGTGCCAGCAGCCCTCCACCGGCTAGCGGGGGGCCGCCGGGCACCGGGGAGCTGTTTTTT
TRBV7-9	-	TRBJ2-2	-	CASAPGDTGELFF	TGTGCCAGCGCGCCCGGGGACACCGGGGAGCTGTTTTTT
TRBV7-2	few	TRBJ1-1	TRBD1	CASPQGTGTTEAFF	TGTGCCAGTCCCCAAGGGACAGGGACCACTGAAGCTTTCTTT
TRBV5-1	few	TRBJ1-1	-	CASSFQGNTEAFF	TGCGCCAGCAGCTTTCAGGGCAACACTGAAGCTTTCTTT
TRBV15	-	TRBJ2-3	-	CATSSKAGPADTQYF	TGTGCCACCAGCAGCAAGGCGGGGCCGGCAGATACGCAGTATTTT
TRBV7-9	-	TRBJ1-1	-	CASSLVDRTEEAFF	TGTGCCAGCAGCTTAGTTGACAGGACAGAGGAAGCTTTCTTT
TRBV6-1	-	TRBJ1-2	-	CASSEQGKGYTF	TGTGCCAGCAGTGAACAGGGGAAAGGCTACACCTTC
TRBV4-2	few	TRBJ1-1	TRBD1	CASSQGQGGGTEAFF	TGTGCCAGCAGCCAAGGACAGGGGGGAGGCACTGAAGCTTTCTTT
TRBV5-4	-	TRBJ1-2	-	CASSLEWGRDYGYTF	TGTGCCAGCAGCTTGGAGTGGGGGCGCGACTATGGCTACACCTTC
TRBV7-2	-	TRBJ2-3	TRBD1	CASSLDARGGQGSIDTQYF	TGTGCCAGCAGCTTAGACGCCAGGGGGGGACAGGGAAGTATTGATACGCAGTATTTT
TRBV19	few	TRBJ1-4	TRBD1	CASSIRGRDEKLFF	TGTGCCAGTAGTATCAGGGGGCGGGATGAAAAACTGTTTTTT
TRBV14	few	TRBJ1-6	TRBD1	CASSKTGGVSPLHF	TGTGCCAGCAGCAAAACAGGGGGAGTTTCACCCCTCCACTTT
TRBV7-9	few	TRBJ2-7	-	CASSPTFFEQYF	TGTGCCAGCAGCCCTACTTTTTTCGAGCAGTACTTC
TRBV10-3	few	TRBJ2-3	TRBD2	CAISGGLAGGKDTQYF	TGTGCCATCAGTGGCGGGCTAGCGGGGGGGAAAGATACGCAGTATTTT
TRBV5-4	-	TRBJ2-4	-	CASSVRRQAENIQYF	TGTGCCAGCAGCGTAAGGAGACAGGCGGAAAACATTCAGTACTTC
TRBV27	-	TRBJ1-1	TRBD1	CASSFQGDMNTEAFF	TGTGCCAGCAGTTTCCAGGGGGACATGAACACTGAAGCTTTCTTT
TRBV7-2	few	TRBJ2-3	-	CASSFGGSSDTQYF	TGTGCCAGCAGCTTTGGAGGTAGCAGTGATACGCAGTATTTT
TRBV5-4	-	TRBJ2-5	TRBD2	CASSAKLAGEETQYF	TGTGCCAGCAGCGCTAAACTAGCGGGGGAAGAGACCCAGTACTTC
TRBV4-3	-	TRBJ2-1	TRBD2	CASSQDLGLATRNEQFF	TGCGCCAGCAGCCAAGATTTGGGACTAGCTACCCGAAATGAGCAGTTCTTC
TRBV5-1	-	TRBJ1-6	-	CASSANTGTNSPLHF	TGCGCCAGCAGCGCCAATACAGGGACTAATTCACCCCTCCACTTT
TRBV5-1	-	TRBJ1-1	-	CASSAEGGALTEAFF	TGCGCCAGCAGCGCCGAAGGGGGGGCACTCACTGAAGCTTTCTTT
TRBV9	few	TRBJ2-1	TRBD2	CASSVAASGGLGYHEQFF	TGTGCCAGCAGCGTAGCGGCCAGCGGGGGCCTGGGGTATCATGAGCAGTTCTTC